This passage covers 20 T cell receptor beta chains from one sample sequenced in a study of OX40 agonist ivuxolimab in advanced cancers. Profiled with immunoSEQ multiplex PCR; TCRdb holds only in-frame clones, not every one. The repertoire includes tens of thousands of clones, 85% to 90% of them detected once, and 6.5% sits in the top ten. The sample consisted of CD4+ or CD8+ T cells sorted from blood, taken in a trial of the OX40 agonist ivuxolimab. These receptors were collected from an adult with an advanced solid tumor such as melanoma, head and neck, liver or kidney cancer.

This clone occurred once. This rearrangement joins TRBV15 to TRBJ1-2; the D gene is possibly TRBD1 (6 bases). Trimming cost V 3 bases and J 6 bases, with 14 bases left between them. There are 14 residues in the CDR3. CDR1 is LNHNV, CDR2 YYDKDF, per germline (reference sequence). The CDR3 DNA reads TGTGCCACCAGCAGTGGTAGGACAGAAAATGGCTACACCTTC. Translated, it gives CATSSGRTENGYTF.

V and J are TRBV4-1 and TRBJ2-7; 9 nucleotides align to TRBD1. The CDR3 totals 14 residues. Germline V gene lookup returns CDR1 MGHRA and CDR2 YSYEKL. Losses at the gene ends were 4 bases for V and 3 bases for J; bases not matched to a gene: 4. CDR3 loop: CASSRGQGSYEQYF. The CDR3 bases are TGCGCCAGCAGCCGGGGACAGGGAAGCTACGAGCAGTACTTC.

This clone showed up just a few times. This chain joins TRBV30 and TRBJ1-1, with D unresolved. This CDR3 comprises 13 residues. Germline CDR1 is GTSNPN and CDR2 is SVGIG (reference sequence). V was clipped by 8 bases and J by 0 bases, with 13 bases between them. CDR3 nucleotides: TGTGCCAGTTATTGGACCCTGAACACTGAAGCTTTCTTT. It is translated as CASYWTLNTEAFF.

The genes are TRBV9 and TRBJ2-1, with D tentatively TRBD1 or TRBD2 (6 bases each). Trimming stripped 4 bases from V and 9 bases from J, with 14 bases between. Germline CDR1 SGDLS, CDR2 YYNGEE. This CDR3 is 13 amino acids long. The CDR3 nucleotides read TGTGCCAGCAGCCCCAGAGGAGGGGGTGAGCAGTTCTTC. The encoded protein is CASSPRGGGEQFF.

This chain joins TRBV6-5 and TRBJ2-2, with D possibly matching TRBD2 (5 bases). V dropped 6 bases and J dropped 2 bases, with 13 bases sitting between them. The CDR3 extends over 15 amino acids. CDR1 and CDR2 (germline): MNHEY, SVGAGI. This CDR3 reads CASSPDFDNTGELFF. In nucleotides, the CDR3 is TGTGCCAGCAGCCCGGACTTTGATAACACCGGGGAGCTGTTTTTT.

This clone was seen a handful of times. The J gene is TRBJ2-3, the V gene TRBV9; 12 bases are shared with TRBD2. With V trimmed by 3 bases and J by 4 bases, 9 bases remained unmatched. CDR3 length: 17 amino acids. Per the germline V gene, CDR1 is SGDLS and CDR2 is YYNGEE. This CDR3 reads CASSDSPGLAGSDTQYF. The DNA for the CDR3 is TGTGCCAGCAGCGACTCCCCGGGACTAGCGGGTTCAGATACGCAGTATTTT.

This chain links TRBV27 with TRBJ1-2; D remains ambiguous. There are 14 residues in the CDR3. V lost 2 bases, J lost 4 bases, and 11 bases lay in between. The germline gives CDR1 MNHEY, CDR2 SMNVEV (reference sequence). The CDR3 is CASSLSLDSYGYTF. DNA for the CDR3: TGTGCCAGCAGTTTAAGTTTAGATAGCTATGGCTACACCTTC.

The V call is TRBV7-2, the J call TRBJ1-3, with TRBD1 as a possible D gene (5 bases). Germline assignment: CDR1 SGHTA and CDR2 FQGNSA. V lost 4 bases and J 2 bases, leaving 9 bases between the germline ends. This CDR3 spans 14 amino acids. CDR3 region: CASSSGGAGNTIYF. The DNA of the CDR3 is TGTGCCAGCAGCTCCGGGGGGGCTGGAAACACCATATATTTT.

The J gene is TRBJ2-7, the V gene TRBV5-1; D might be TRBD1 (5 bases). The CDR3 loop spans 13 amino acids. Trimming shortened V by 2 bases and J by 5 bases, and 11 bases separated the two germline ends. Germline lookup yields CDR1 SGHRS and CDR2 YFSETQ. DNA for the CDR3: TGCGCCAGCAGCTTAGGGGTTCCGGACGAGCAGTACTTC. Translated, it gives CASSLGVPDEQYF.

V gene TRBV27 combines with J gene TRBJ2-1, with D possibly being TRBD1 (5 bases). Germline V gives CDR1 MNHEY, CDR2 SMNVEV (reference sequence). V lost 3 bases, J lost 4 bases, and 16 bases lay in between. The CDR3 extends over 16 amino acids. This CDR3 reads CASSFSGEDSYNEQFF. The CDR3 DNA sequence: TGTGCCAGCAGTTTTAGTGGTGAAGACAGTTACAATGAGCAGTTCTTC.

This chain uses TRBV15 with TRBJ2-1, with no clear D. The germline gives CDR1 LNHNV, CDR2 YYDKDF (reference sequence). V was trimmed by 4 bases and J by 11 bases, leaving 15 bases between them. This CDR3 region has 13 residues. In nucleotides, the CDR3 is TGTGCCACCAGCATCGAGCCCGGAAGGAAGCAGTTCTTC. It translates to CATSIEPGRKQFF.

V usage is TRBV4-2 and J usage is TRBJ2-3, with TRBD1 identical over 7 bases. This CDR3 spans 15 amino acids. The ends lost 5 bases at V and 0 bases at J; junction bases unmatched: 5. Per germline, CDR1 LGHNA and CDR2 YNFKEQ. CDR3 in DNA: TGTGCCAGCAGCGATGGGACAGTTAGCACAGATACGCAGTATTTT. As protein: CASSDGTVSTDTQYF.

CDR3 DNA: TGTGCCAGCAGTGAGGAGAGGGTCGGGTTCTATGAGCAGTTCTTC. As protein: CASSEERVGFYEQFF. The chain links TRBV6-4 to TRBJ2-1, with TRBD2 as a possible D gene (5 bases). Per the germline V gene, CDR1 is MRHNA and CDR2 is SNTAGT. The CDR3 length is 15 residues. V was pared by 3 bases and J by 8 bases, with 17 bases between.

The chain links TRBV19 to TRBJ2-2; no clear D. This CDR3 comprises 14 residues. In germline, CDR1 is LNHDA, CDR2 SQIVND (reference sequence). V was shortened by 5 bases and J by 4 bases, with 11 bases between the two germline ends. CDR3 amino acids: CASSLRVFTGELFF. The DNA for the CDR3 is TGTGCCAGTAGTCTCCGAGTATTCACCGGGGAGCTGTTTTTT.

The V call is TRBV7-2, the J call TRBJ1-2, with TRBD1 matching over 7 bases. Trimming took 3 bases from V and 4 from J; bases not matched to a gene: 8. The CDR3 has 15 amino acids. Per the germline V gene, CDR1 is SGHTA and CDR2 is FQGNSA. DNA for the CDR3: TGTGCCAGCAGCTTCGACAGGGTATCGGTCTATGGCTACACCTTC. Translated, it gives CASSFDRVSVYGYTF.

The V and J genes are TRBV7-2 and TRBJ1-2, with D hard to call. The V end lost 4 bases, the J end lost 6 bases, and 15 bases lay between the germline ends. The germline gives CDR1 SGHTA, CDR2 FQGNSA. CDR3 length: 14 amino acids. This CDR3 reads CASSSRAFVDGYTF. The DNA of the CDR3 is TGTGCCAGCAGCTCTCGGGCCTTCGTCGATGGCTACACCTTC. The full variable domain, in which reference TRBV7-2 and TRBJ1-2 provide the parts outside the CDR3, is GAGVSQSPSNKVTEKGKDVELRCDPISGHTALYWYRQSLGQGLEFLIYFQGNSAPDKSGLPSDRFSAERTGGSVSTLTIQRTQQEDSAVYLCASSSRAFVDGYTFGSGTRLTVV.

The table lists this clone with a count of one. As DNA, the CDR3 is TGTGCCAGCAGCCACTGGACTAGCGGGGGGTACGAGCAGTACTTC. As protein: CASSHWTSGGYEQYF. The chain has TRBV5-4 and TRBJ2-7; 14 bases match TRBD2. The CDR3 loop spans 15 amino acids. Germline V gene sequence: CDR1 SGHNT, CDR2 YYREEE (reference sequence). V shed 4 bases and J 4 bases; nucleotides not matched to a gene: 4.

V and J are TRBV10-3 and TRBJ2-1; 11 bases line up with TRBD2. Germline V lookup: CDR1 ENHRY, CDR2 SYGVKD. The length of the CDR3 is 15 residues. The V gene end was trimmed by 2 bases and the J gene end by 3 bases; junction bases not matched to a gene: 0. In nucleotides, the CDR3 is TGTGCCATCAGTGAGACTAGCGGGGGCTACAATGAGCAGTTCTTC. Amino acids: CAISETSGGYNEQFF.

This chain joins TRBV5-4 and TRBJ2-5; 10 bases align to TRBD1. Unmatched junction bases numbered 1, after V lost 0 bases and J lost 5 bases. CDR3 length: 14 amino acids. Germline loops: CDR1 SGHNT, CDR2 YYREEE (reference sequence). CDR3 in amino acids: CASSLGTGGETQYF. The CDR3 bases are TGTGCCAGCAGCTTGGGGACAGGGGGTGAGACCCAGTACTTC.

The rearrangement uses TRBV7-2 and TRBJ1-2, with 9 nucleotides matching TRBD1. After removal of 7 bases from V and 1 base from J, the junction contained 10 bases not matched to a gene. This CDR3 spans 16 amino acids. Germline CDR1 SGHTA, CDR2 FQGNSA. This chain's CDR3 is CASNPGQGYDNYGYTF. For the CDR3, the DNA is TGTGCCAGCAACCCGGGACAGGGTTATGATAACTATGGCTACACCTTC. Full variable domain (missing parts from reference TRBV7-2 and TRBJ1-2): GAGVSQSPSNKVTEKGKDVELRCDPISGHTALYWYRQSLGQGLEFLIYFQGNSAPDKSGLPSDRFSAERTGGSVSTLTIQRTQQEDSAVYLCASNPGQGYDNYGYTFGSGTRLTVV.